One and the same sample provided the 6 T cell receptor beta chains below, sequenced in a study of CD8+ T cells in alopecia areata. Extraction of RNA preceded its reverse transcription into cDNA, which served as the sequencing template. Assay used: immunoSEQ multiplex PCR; TCRdb lists only in-frame clones, some missing. The sample includes about 150,000 clones, 50% to 65% of them seen just once. This material consisted of CD8+ T cells sorted from blood, taken at week 0. Source of these receptors: a human donor with alopecia areata.

The V call is TRBV27, the J call TRBJ2-3, with 10 bases lining up with TRBD2. The V gene's germline CDR1 is MNHEY and CDR2 SMNVEV (reference sequence). Trimming removed 5 bases from V and 6 bases from J; junction bases left unmatched: 5. The CDR3 totals 14 residues. CDR3 nucleotide sequence: TGTGCCAGCAGTAGGACTAGCGGCCACGATACGCAGTATTTT. This translates into CASSRTSGHDTQYF.

This clone came up a few times. The gene calls are TRBV9 and TRBJ2-1; 7 bases align to TRBD1. Unmatched junction bases numbered 8, after V lost 3 bases and J lost 5 bases. The CDR3 sequence is 15 residues long. Germline CDR1 reads SGDLS; CDR2 reads YYNGEE. The CDR3 sequence: CASSGQDRPDNEQFF. The CDR3 coding sequence is TGTGCCAGCAGCGGACAGGACAGGCCCGACAATGAGCAGTTCTTC.

This clone has only one observation. A read error may produce the germline difference seen at one junction end. The chain links TRBV15 to TRBJ2-6, with 7 nucleotides matching TRBD1. The germline V gene has CDR1 LNHNV and CDR2 YYDKDF (reference sequence). The CDR3 length is 19 residues. The CDR3 loop reads CATSSPGTATFSWANVLTF. As DNA, the CDR3 is TGTGCCACCAGCAGTCCAGGGACAGCGACCTTCTCTTGGGCCAACGTCCTGACTTTC. Complete variable domain (other parts from reference TRBV15 and TRBJ2-6): DAMVIQNPRYQVTQFGKPVTLSCSQTLNHNVMYWYQQKSSQAPKLLFHYYDKDFNNEADTPDNFQSRRPNTSFCFLDIRSPGLGDTAMYLCATSSPGTATFSWANVLTFGAGSRLTVL.

The genes are TRBV29-1 and TRBJ2-7; D remains ambiguous. The CDR3 runs 13 residues. V dropped 6 bases and J dropped 3 bases, with 15 bases sitting between them. Germline values: CDR1 SQVTM, CDR2 ANQGSEA. The CDR3 protein is CSVGIMSSYEQYF. CDR3 DNA sequence: TGCAGCGTGGGCATTATGTCAAGCTACGAGCAGTACTTC.

This clone was seen only once. The chain joins TRBV29-1 to TRBJ2-7; 9 nucleotides match TRBD1. The germline gives CDR1 SQVTM, CDR2 ANQGSEA. The V segment lost 2 bases and the J segment 6 bases; nucleotides outside the gene matches: 8. This CDR3 is 14 amino acids long. Written as DNA, the CDR3 is TGCAGCGTTGAATCTCCGGACAGGGGCCCCGAGCAGTACTTC. This translates into CSVESPDRGPEQYF.

This clone showed up just a few times. This chain uses TRBV5-1 with TRBJ2-1; TRBD2 might be the D (6 bases). Germline V gives CDR1 SGHRS, CDR2 YFSETQ. CDR3 length: 15 amino acids. Trimming took 1 base from V and 5 from J, leaving 13 bases between them. The CDR3 protein is CASSLTGTGHNEQFF. CDR3 in DNA: TGCGCCAGCAGCTTGACCGGGACTGGTCACAATGAGCAGTTCTTC. Looking up the rest from reference TRBV5-1 and TRBJ2-1 gives the full variable domain: KAGVTQTPRYLIKTRGQQVTLSCSPISGHRSVSWYQQTPGQGLQFLFEYFSETQRNKGNFPGRFSGRQFSNSRSEMNVSTLELGDSALYLCASSLTGTGHNEQFFGPGTRLTVL.